This T cell receptor beta chain was profiled in a study of regulatory T cells in long-lasting Graves disease. Background on the study: Over 5 years on antithyroid drugs plus positive TSH receptor antibodies marked Graves' disease as persistent. Findings and limits, study-wide: Compared with new cases, persistent Graves' patients showed reduced TCR diversity.

Stated time point: persistent/refractory GD, antithyroid drugs over 5 years with positive TRAb. PBMCs were the source of the RNA used for TCR sequencing. The table lists this clonotype with many counts. What it recognizes is unknown. Looked up from germline, CDR1 is SNHLY and CDR2 is FYNNEI. V lost 4 bases, J lost 0 bases, and 9 bases lay in between. The CDR3 totals 14 residues. According to the study, TCR beta libraries were built with iRepertoire HTBI primers and CDR3-region Arm-PCR. In TCRdb, the multiplex PCR reads were re-called with MiXCR into one record per CDR3 protein. The table records hundreds of thousands of distinct CDR3 sequences, roughly 20% of them present only once.

The rearrangement uses TRBV2 and TRBJ2-5, with unresolved D. The sequence came from a female donor with Graves disease. The specimen comprised peripheral blood mononuclear cells (PBMCs), sampled when the disease was refractory, from a patient treated with antithyroid drugs. The DNA for the CDR3 is TGTGCCAGCAGTGTAGGCCAGTACCAAGAGACCCAGTACTTC. Its protein product is CASSVGQYQETQYF. The full variable domain, its missing parts supplied by reference TRBV2 and TRBJ2-5, is EPEVTQTPSHQVTQMGQEVILRCVPISNHLYFYWYRQILGQKVEFLVSFYNNEISEKSEIFDDQFSVERPDGSNFTLKIRSTKLEDSAMYFCASSVGQYQETQYFGPGTRLLVL.